This entry lists 31 T cell receptor beta chains sequenced from one sample in a study of cytomegalovirus exposure and HLA in healthy donors. Method: immunoSEQ multiplex PCR; TCRdb's copy keeps in-frame clones and lacks some. The data hold 100,000 to 120,000 clones, with approximately 94% observed a single time. The sequencing input was PBMCs. All receptors come from a woman under 30 in good health and CMV-seronegative.

V gene TRBV19 combines with J gene TRBJ2-3; no reliable D call. V was pared by 7 bases and J by 5 bases, with 13 bases between. The CDR3 runs 13 residues. Germline CDR1 is LNHDA and CDR2 is SQIVND (reference sequence). The CDR3: CASNPTGVDTQYF. The CDR3 DNA is TGTGCCAGTAACCCGACCGGAGTAGATACGCAGTATTTT.

V usage is TRBV15 and J usage is TRBJ1-2; 9 nucleotides align to TRBD1. The CDR3 spans 18 residues. The germline V gene has CDR1 LNHNV and CDR2 YYDKDF (reference sequence). Trimming at V came to 0 bases and at J to 3 bases, leaving 11 bases not matched to a gene. The CDR3 coding sequence is TGTGCCACCAGCAGAGATCCCCCGGGACAGGGTTGGGACTATGGCTACACCTTC. Translated, it gives CATSRDPPGQGWDYGYTF.

The chain uses TRBV14 and TRBJ2-3; D perhaps matches TRBD2 (6 bases). Germline V CDR1 and CDR2: SGHDN, FVKESK. There are 16 residues in the CDR3. The V gene lost 4 bases and the J gene lost 0 bases, with 14 bases spanning the gap. The CDR3 DNA reads TGTGCCAGCAGCCCCCTGACGGGGGTGAGCACAGATACGCAGTATTTT. Translated, it gives CASSPLTGVSTDTQYF.

This rearrangement joins TRBV9 to TRBJ1-2; 10 positions agree with TRBD1. There are 15 residues in the CDR3. The germline gives CDR1 SGDLS, CDR2 YYNGEE. V lost 1 base, J lost 4 bases, and 4 bases stayed unmatched. The CDR3 is CASSVYGQGGYGYTF. Written as DNA, the CDR3 is TGTGCCAGCAGCGTATATGGACAGGGGGGCTATGGCTACACCTTC.

The gene calls are TRBV21-1 and TRBJ1-5; the D call TRBD1 from the table was never checked on the DNA. TRBV21-1 is listed as a pseudogene. This CDR3 has 22 amino acids. CDR3 coding DNA: TGTGCCAGCAGCACAGGGGTGGTCAACTACACGGGTGAGGTTTATAGCAATCAGCCCCAGCATTTT. It codes for CASSTGVVNYTGEVYSNQPQHF.

The chain has TRBV5-8 and TRBJ1-1; 8 nucleotides agree with TRBD1. The CDR3 is 16 residues long. With 6 bases clipped from V and 1 base from J, the junction kept 11 bases outside the gene matches. The germline V gene encodes CDR1 SGHTS and CDR2 YDEGEE. The CDR3, as DNA: TGTGCCAGCACCTTTAGAGCTGGACAGGGGAACACTGAAGCTTTCTTT. This codes for CASTFRAGQGNTEAFF.

The chain joins TRBV7-9 to TRBJ2-7; D uncertain. This CDR3 contains 13 residues. V was clipped by 5 bases and J by 0 bases, with 8 bases between them. Germline loops: CDR1 SEHNR, CDR2 FQNEAQ (reference sequence). The CDR3 bases are TGTGCCAGCAGCCTTCCGAGCTCCTACGAGCAGTACTTC. Its protein is CASSLPSSYEQYF.

The chain carries TRBV4-2 and TRBJ1-2; 7 nucleotides match TRBD1. V lost 0 bases and J lost 0; bases outside the gene matches: 4. This CDR3 has 16 amino acids. The V gene's germline CDR1 is LGHNA and CDR2 YNFKEQ. The CDR3 protein is CASSQEGTATNYGYTF. In DNA, the CDR3 is TGTGCCAGCAGCCAAGAAGGGACAGCTACTAACTATGGCTACACCTTC.

A single count supports this clone. This chain links TRBV19 with TRBJ1-1, with D unresolved. Germline CDR1 reads LNHDA; CDR2 reads SQIVND (reference sequence). There are 12 residues in the CDR3. V lost 5 bases and J lost 8, with 12 bases in between. The DNA of the CDR3 is TGTGCCAGTAGTGAGCCGGGAGCGGAAGCTTTCTTT. Its protein is CASSEPGAEAFF.

The rearrangement uses TRBV5-5 and TRBJ2-7, with D perhaps TRBD2 (5 bases). This CDR3 is 14 amino acids long. Germline lookup yields CDR1 SGHKS and CDR2 YYEKEE (reference sequence). Deletions cut 2 bases from V and 2 bases from J, with 11 bases between. CDR3 DNA: TGTGCCAGCAGCTTCCCGGGGATGACCTACGAGCAGTACTTC. It codes for CASSFPGMTYEQYF.

The rearrangement joins TRBV30 to TRBJ2-3; tentatively, D is TRBD2 (6 bases). Germline CDR1 GTSNPN, CDR2 SVGIG (reference sequence). Trimming took off 0 bases at V and 7 bases at J, with 14 bases between the two ends. This CDR3 is built from 14 residues. DNA for the CDR3: TGTGCCTGGAGTGTAGGAGGGGCCGTGAATACGCAGTATTTT. This gives the protein CAWSVGGAVNTQYF.

The V call is TRBV6-5, the J call TRBJ2-1; 13 nucleotides agree with TRBD2. The CDR3 spans 14 residues. V was pared by 6 bases and J by 9 bases, with 5 bases of the junction left unmatched. Germline V lookup: CDR1 MNHEY, CDR2 SVGAGI. CDR3 region: CASSPGLAGIEQFF. The CDR3 DNA sequence: TGTGCCAGCAGCCCGGGACTAGCGGGGATTGAGCAGTTCTTC.

This clone was detected once. The gene calls are TRBV7-8 and TRBJ1-2; 9 bases align to TRBD1. The germline CDR1 and CDR2 sequences are SGHVS and FQNEAQ. Trimming took 3 bases from V and 0 from J; bases not matched to a gene: 8. This CDR3 spans 17 amino acids. The CDR3 is CASSFVTGGDANYGYTF. The CDR3 nucleotides are TGTGCCAGCAGCTTCGTAACAGGGGGCGATGCTAACTATGGCTACACCTTC. Combining the CDR3 with reference TRBV7-8 and TRBJ1-2 gives the whole variable domain GAGVSQSPRYKVAKRGQDVALRCDPISGHVSLFWYQQALGQGPEFLTYFQNEAQLDKSGLPSDRFFAERPEGSVSTLKIQRTQQEDSAVYLCASSFVTGGDANYGYTFGSGTRLTVV.

V gene TRBV7-9 combines with J gene TRBJ2-3, with 8 bases that match TRBD2. This CDR3 region has 14 residues. Germline V gene sequence: CDR1 SEHNR, CDR2 FQNEAQ (reference sequence). The V gene end was trimmed by 10 bases and the J gene end by 0 bases; junction bases not matched to a gene: 6. CDR3 bases: TGTGCCACTCCGAGCGGGGGCAGCACAGATACGCAGTATTTT. Translated, it gives CATPSGGSTDTQYF.

The chain carries TRBV27 and TRBJ1-4; 8 bases line up with TRBD1. With 10 bases clipped from V and 4 bases from J, the junction kept 8 bases outside the gene matches. This CDR3 region has 14 residues. The germline CDR1 and CDR2 sequences are MNHEY and SMNVEV (reference sequence). The CDR3 loop reads CATGQGELNEKLFF. The CDR3 nucleotides read TGTGCCACCGGACAGGGCGAGCTTAATGAAAAACTGTTTTTT.

The rearrangement uses TRBV6-5 and TRBJ2-7; 8 positions agree with TRBD1. Trimming took 2 bases from V and 3 from J; bases not matched to a gene: 9. CDR3 length: 16 amino acids. Germline lookup yields CDR1 MNHEY and CDR2 SVGAGI. The CDR3 region is CASSYRRTGNRYEQYF. In nucleotides, the CDR3 is TGTGCCAGCAGTTACCGAAGGACAGGGAACCGCTACGAGCAGTACTTC.

The chain carries TRBV9 and TRBJ1-3, with 9 bases matching TRBD1. The length of the CDR3 is 15 residues. The V gene's germline CDR1 is SGDLS and CDR2 YYNGEE. V was clipped by 3 bases and J by 1 base; unmatched bases: 2. CDR3 sequence reads: CASSAQGASGNTIYF. CDR3 in DNA: TGTGCCAGCAGCGCACAGGGGGCATCTGGAAACACCATATATTTT.

The CDR3 sequence is CASSPQGTGMYEQYF. The CDR3 coding sequence is TGTGCCAGCTCACCACAGGGGACAGGGATGTACGAGCAGTACTTC. The chain has TRBV18 and TRBJ2-7, with 9 bases aligning to TRBD1. CDR3 length: 15 residues. Looked up from germline, CDR1 is KGHSH and CDR2 is LQKENI. V lost 1 base to trimming and J lost 4 bases; unmatched junction nucleotides: 5.

V usage is TRBV19 and J usage is TRBJ2-1, with D possibly matching TRBD2 (8 bases). Germline values: CDR1 LNHDA, CDR2 SQIVND (reference sequence). V lost 6 bases and J lost 5, with 17 bases in between. CDR3 size: 15 residues. The CDR3 loop is CASRNRGLDHNEQFF. The DNA for the CDR3 is TGTGCCAGTAGGAACAGGGGACTAGACCACAATGAGCAGTTCTTC.

The sample holds one count of this clone. V is TRBV4-3 and J is TRBJ2-1, with 8 nucleotides matching TRBD1. Germline V gives CDR1 LGHNA, CDR2 YSLEER. The CDR3 is made up of 17 amino acids. V trimming: 4 bases; J trimming: 6 bases; junction bases outside the gene matches: 14. CDR3 sequence reads: CASSPYHPGQEINEQFF. For the CDR3, the DNA is TGCGCCAGCAGCCCCTACCACCCGGGACAGGAGATCAATGAGCAGTTCTTC.

The chain carries TRBV27 and TRBJ2-7; 11 bases map to TRBD2. This CDR3 is 16 amino acids long. Per the germline V gene, CDR1 is MNHEY and CDR2 is SMNVEV (reference sequence). V shed 1 base, J shed 3 bases, and the junction held 5 bases outside the gene matches. The CDR3 sequence is CASSLYTSGGFYEQYF. The CDR3 nucleotides are TGTGCCAGCAGTTTATATACTAGCGGGGGATTCTACGAGCAGTACTTC.

In nucleotides, the CDR3 is TGTGCCAGCACGTCTAATGATTCACCCCTCCACTTT. Translation gives CASTSNDSPLHF. V usage is TRBV7-9 and J usage is TRBJ1-6; no reliable D call. This CDR3 contains 12 residues. Trimming shortened V by 7 bases and J by 8 bases, and 9 bases separated the two germline ends. Germline CDR1 reads SEHNR; CDR2 reads FQNEAQ (reference sequence).

The rearrangement links TRBV7-2 to TRBJ1-2; 7 positions match TRBD1. The germline V gene has CDR1 SGHTA and CDR2 FQGNSA. With V trimmed by 4 bases and J by 4 bases, 9 bases remained unmatched. This CDR3 has 15 residues. The DNA of the CDR3 is TGTGCCAGCAGCTCCGGACAGGTTCTCGGCTATGGCTACACCTTC. Amino acids: CASSSGQVLGYGYTF.

A note on this clone: A junction end diverges from the germline sequence, so it may reflect a read error. The chain couples TRBV25-1 to TRBJ1-2; D ambiguous. This CDR3 is 12 amino acids long. CDR1 is MGHDK, CDR2 SYGVNS, per germline. For the CDR3, the DNA is TGTGCCAGCAGTGAATGGAGCAATCCGCTGCGATTC. This codes for CASSEWSNPLRF.

This chain uses TRBV7-8 with TRBJ2-7, with 7 positions matching TRBD1. The germline V gene encodes CDR1 SGHVS and CDR2 FQNEAQ. Trimming took 8 bases from V and 2 from J; bases not matched to a gene: 12. The length of the CDR3 is 15 residues. DNA for the CDR3: TGTGCCAGCCTCACCTCTCTCAGGGGGACCTACGAGCAGTACTTC. It specifies CASLTSLRGTYEQYF.

This chain joins TRBV2 and TRBJ2-7; 11 bases are a match to TRBD1. The CDR3 extends over 12 amino acids. J gave up 3 bases and V 11 bases, and 3 bases lay outside the gene matches. CDR1 is SNHLY, CDR2 FYNNEI, per germline. This chain's CDR3 is CAGGTGGYEQYF. CDR3 DNA: TGTGCCGGTGGGACAGGGGGCTACGAGCAGTACTTC.

The chain employs TRBV13 and TRBJ1-1, with D possibly matching TRBD1 (5 bases). From germline, CDR1 is PRHDT and CDR2 FYEKMQ (reference sequence). The CDR3 length is 15 residues. V was shortened by 1 base and J by 3 bases, with 12 bases between the two germline ends. The CDR3 sequence: CASSLEEGRYTEAFF. CDR3 DNA sequence: TGTGCCAGCAGCTTAGAGGAGGGGAGGTACACTGAAGCTTTCTTT.

V and J are TRBV5-4 and TRBJ2-7; D is perhaps TRBD1 (6 bases). This CDR3 has 15 amino acids. Trimming shortened V by 4 bases and J by 2 bases, and 16 bases separated the two germline ends. The germline V gene encodes CDR1 SGHNT and CDR2 YYREEE (reference sequence). The CDR3 protein is CASSAEVGAPYEQYF. CDR3 coding DNA: TGTGCCAGCAGCGCCGAAGTGGGGGCCCCCTACGAGCAGTACTTC.

V is TRBV7-2 and J is TRBJ1-6; no clear D. V was clipped by 1 base and J by 7 bases, with 11 bases between them. The germline V gene has CDR1 SGHTA and CDR2 FQGNSA. The CDR3 sequence is 15 residues long. For the CDR3, the DNA is TGTGCCAGCAGCTTAGACGGGTTAACAAATTCACCCCTCCACTTT. It translates to CASSLDGLTNSPLHF.

This sequence joins TRBV5-1 and TRBJ2-5; maybe TRBD1 (8 bases). The length of the CDR3 is 15 residues. V was clipped by 4 bases and J by 4 bases, with 17 bases between them. Germline V gives CDR1 SGHRS, CDR2 YFSETQ. CDR3 loop: CASSAHRGRGETQYF. In DNA, the CDR3 is TGCGCCAGCAGCGCCCACAGGGGGAGGGGAGAGACCCAGTACTTC.

This chain connects TRBV5-1 to TRBJ2-7, with no clear D. CDR3 length: 13 amino acids. Germline-derived CDR1 and CDR2 are SGHRS and YFSETQ. V was pared by 5 bases and J by 2 bases, with 11 bases between. CDR3 protein: CASSLRATYEQYF. For the CDR3, the DNA is TGCGCCAGCAGTCTTCGAGCCACCTACGAGCAGTACTTC.